Below are 2 T cell receptor beta chains sequenced from a single sample in a study of OX40 agonist ivuxolimab in advanced cancers. Clones were sequenced by immunoSEQ multiplex PCR, and TCRdb holds only the in-frame ones, with some missing. The data hold more than 75,000 clones, with roughly four fifths observed a single time. Sequencing was performed on CD4+ or CD8+ T cells sorted from blood, taken in a trial of the OX40 agonist ivuxolimab. These receptors were taken from an adult with an advanced solid tumor such as melanoma, head and neck, liver or kidney cancer.

This chain connects TRBV2 to TRBJ1-2; 7 nucleotides match TRBD1. Germline V gene data show CDR1 as SNHLY and CDR2 as FYNNEI. The ends lost 7 bases at V and 2 bases at J; junction bases unmatched: 7. This CDR3 region has 14 residues. The CDR3 loop is CASKEGRGNYGYTF. The CDR3 DNA sequence: TGTGCCAGCAAGGAGGGCAGGGGGAACTATGGCTACACCTTC.

This chain uses TRBV5-1 with TRBJ1-2; D unresolved. Germline values: CDR1 SGHRS, CDR2 YFSETQ. Trimming took 4 bases from V and 6 from J, leaving 19 bases between them. The CDR3 is 15 amino acids. The CDR3 is CASSPRSDGRDGYTF. The CDR3 DNA reads TGCGCCAGCAGCCCCCGATCGGACGGAAGAGATGGCTACACCTTC.